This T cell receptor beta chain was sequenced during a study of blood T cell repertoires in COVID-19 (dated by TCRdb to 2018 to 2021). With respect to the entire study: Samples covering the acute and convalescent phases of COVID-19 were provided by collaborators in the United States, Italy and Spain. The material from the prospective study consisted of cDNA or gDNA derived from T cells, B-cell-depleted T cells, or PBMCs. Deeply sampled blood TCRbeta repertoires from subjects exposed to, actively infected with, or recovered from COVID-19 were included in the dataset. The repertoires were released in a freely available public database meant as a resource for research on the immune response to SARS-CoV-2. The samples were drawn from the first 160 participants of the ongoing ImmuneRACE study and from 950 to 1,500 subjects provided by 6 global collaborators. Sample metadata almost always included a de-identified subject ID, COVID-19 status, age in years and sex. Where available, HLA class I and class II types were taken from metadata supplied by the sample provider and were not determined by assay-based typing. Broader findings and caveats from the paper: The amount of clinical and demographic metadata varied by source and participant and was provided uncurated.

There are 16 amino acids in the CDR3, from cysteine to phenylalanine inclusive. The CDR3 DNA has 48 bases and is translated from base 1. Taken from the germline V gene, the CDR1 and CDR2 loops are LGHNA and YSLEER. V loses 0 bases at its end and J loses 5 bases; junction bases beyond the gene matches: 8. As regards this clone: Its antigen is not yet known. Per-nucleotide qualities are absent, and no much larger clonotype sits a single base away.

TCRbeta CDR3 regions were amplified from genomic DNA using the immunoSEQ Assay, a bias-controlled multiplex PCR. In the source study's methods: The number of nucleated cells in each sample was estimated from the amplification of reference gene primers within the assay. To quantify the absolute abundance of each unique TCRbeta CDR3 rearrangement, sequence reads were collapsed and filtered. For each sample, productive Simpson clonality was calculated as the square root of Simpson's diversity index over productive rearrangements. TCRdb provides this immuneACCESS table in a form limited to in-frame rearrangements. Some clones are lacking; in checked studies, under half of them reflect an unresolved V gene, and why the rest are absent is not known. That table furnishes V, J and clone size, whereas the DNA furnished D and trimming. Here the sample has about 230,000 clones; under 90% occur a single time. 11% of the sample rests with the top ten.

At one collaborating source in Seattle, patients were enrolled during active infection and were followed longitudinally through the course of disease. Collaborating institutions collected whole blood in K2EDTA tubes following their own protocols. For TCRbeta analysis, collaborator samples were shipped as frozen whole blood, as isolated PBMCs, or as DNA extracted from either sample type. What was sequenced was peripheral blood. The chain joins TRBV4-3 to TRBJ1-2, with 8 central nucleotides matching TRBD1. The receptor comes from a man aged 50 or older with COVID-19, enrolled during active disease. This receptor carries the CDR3 CASSQDQGAIGYGYTF. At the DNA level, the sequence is TGCGCCAGCAGCCAAGATCAGGGGGCGATAGGTTATGGCTACACCTTC.